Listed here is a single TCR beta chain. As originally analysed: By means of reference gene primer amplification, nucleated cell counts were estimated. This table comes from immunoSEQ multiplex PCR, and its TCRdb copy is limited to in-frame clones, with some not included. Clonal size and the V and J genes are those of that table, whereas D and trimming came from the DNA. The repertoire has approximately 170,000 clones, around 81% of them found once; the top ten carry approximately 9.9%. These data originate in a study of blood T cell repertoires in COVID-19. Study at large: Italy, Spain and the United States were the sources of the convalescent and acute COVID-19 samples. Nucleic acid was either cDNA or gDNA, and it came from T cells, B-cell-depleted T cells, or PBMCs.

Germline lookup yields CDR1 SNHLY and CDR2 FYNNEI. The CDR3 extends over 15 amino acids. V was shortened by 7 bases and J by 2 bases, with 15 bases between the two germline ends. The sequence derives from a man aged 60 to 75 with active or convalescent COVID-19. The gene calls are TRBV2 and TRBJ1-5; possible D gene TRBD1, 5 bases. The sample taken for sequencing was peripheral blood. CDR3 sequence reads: CASNPGVKGNQPQHF. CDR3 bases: TGTGCCAGCAACCCGGGGGTAAAGGGCAATCAGCCCCAGCATTTT. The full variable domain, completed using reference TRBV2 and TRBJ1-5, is EPEVTQTPSHQVTQMGQEVILRCVPISNHLYFYWYRQILGQKVEFLVSFYNNEISEKSEIFDDQFSVERPDGSNFTLKIRSTKLEDSAMYFCASNPGVKGNQPQHFGDGTRLSIL.